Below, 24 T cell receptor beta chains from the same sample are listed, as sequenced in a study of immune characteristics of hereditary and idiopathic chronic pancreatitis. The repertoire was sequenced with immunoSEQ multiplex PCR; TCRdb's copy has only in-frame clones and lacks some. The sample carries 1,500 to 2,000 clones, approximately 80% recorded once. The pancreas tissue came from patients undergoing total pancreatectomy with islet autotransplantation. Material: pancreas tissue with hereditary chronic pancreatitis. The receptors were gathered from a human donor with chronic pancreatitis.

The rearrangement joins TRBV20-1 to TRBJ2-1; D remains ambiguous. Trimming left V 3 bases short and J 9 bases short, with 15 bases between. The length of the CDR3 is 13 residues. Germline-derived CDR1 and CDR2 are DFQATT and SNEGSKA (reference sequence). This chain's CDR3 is CSASLLVPAEQFF. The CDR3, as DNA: TGCAGTGCTAGTCTTCTAGTTCCTGCTGAGCAGTTCTTC.

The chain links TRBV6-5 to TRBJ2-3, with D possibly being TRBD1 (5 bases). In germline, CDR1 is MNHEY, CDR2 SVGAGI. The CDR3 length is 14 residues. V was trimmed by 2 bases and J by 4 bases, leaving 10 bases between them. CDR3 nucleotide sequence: TGTGCCAGCAGTTACGGGGCAGGGCCAGATACGCAGTATTTT. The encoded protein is CASSYGAGPDTQYF.

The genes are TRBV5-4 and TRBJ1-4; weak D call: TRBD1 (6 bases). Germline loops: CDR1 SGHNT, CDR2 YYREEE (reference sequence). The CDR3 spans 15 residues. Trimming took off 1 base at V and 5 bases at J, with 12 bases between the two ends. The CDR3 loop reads CASSLKQGENEKLFF. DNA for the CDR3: TGTGCCAGCAGCTTGAAACAGGGCGAGAATGAAAAACTGTTTTTT.

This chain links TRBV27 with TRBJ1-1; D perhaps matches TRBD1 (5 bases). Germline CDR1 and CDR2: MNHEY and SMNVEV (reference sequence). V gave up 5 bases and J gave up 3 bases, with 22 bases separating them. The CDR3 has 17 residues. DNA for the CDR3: TGTGCCAGCAGTCCGTGGGATATCGGACAAGCACACACTGAAGCTTTCTTT. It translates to CASSPWDIGQAHTEAFF.

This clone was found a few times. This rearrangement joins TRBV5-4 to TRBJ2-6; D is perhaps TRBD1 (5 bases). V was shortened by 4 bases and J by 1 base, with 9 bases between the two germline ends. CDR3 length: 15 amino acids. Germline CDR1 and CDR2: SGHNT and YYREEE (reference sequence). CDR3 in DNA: TGTGCCAGCAGCCTCAGACAGTCTGGGGCCAACGTCCTGACTTTC. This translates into CASSLRQSGANVLTF. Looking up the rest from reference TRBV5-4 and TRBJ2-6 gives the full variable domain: ETGVTQSPTHLIKTRGQQVTLRCSSQSGHNTVSWYQQALGQGPQFIFQYYREEENGRGNFPPRFSGLQFPNYSSELNVNALELDDSALYLCASSLRQSGANVLTFGAGSRLTVL.

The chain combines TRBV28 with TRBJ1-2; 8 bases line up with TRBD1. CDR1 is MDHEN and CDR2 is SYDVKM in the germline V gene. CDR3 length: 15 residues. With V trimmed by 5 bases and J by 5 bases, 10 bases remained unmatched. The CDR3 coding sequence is TGTGCCAGCAGTCCCGGGGACAGGTCGGAGTATGGCTACACCTTC. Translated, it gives CASSPGDRSEYGYTF.

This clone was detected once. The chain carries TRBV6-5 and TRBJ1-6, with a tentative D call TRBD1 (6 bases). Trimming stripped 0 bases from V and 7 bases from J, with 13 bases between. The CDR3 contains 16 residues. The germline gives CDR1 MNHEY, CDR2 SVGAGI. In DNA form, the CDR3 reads TGTGCCAGCAGTTACTCCTTGGGGACATACAATTCACCCCTCCACTTT. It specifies CASSYSLGTYNSPLHF.

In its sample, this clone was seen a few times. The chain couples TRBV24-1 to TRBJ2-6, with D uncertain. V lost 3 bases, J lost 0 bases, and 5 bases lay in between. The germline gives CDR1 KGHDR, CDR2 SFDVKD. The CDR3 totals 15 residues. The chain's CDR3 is CATSDRNSGANVLTF. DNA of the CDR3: TGTGCCACCAGTGATCGCAACTCTGGGGCCAACGTCCTGACTTTC.

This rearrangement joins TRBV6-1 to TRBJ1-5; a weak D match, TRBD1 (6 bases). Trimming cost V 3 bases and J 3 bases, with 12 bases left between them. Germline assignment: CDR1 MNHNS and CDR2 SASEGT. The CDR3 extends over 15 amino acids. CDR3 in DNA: TGTGCCAGCAGTGAGCCCGACAGGACCAATCAGCCCCAGCATTTT. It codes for CASSEPDRTNQPQHF.

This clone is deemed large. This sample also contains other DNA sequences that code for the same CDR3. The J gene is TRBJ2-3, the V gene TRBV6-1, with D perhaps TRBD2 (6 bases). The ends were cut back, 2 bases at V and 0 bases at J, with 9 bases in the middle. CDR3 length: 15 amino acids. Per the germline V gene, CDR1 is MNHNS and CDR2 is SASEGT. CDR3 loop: CASSEWGDSTDTQYF. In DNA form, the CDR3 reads TGTGCCAGCAGTGAATGGGGGGATAGCACAGATACGCAGTATTTT.

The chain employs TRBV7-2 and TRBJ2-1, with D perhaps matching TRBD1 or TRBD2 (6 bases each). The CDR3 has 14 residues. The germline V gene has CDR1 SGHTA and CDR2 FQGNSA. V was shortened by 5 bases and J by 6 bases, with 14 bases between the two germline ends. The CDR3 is CASSLLRGLNEQFF. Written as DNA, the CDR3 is TGTGCCAGCAGCCTGCTCCGGGGGCTCAATGAGCAGTTCTTC.

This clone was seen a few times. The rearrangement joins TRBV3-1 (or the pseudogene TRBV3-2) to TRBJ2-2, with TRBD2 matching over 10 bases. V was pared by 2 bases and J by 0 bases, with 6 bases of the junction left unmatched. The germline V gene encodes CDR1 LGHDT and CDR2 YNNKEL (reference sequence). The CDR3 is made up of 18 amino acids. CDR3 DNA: TGTGCCAGCAGCCAACGAACTAGCGGGACGTCGAACACCGGGGAGCTGTTTTTT. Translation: CASSQRTSGTSNTGELFF.

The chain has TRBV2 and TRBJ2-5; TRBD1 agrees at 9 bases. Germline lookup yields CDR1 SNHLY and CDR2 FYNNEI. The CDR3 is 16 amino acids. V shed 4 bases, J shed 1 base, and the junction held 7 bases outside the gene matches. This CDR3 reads CASSVQGAISQETQYF. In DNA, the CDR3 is TGTGCCAGCAGTGTACAGGGGGCGATTTCCCAAGAGACCCAGTACTTC. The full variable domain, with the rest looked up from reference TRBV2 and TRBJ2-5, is EPEVTQTPSHQVTQMGQEVILRCVPISNHLYFYWYRQILGQKVEFLVSFYNNEISEKSEIFDDQFSVERPDGSNFTLKIRSTKLEDSAMYFCASSVQGAISQETQYFGPGTRLLVL.

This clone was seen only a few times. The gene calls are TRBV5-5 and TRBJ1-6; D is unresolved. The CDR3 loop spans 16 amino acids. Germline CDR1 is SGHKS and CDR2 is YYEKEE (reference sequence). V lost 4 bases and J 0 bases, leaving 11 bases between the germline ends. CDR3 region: CASSPLTLSYNSPLHF. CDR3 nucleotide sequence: TGTGCCAGCAGCCCTCTTACTCTCTCCTATAATTCACCCCTCCACTTT.

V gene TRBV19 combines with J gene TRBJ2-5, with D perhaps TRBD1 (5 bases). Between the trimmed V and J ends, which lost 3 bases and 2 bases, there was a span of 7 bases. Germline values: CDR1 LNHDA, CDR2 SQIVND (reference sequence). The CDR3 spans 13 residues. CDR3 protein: CASSMAGQETQYF. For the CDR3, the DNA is TGTGCCAGTAGTATGGCAGGGCAAGAGACCCAGTACTTC.

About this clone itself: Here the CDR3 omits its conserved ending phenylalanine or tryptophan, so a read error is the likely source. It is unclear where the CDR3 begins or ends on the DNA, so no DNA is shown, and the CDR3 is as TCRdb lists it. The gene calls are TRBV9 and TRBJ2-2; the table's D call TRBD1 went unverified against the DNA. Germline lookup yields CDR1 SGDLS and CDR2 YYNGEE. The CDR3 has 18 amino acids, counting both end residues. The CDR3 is CASSGRDRGEEVTGELSS.

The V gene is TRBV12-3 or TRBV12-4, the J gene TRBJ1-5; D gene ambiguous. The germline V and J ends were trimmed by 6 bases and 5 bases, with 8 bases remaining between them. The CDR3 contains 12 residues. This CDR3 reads CASSSPYQPQHF. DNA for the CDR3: TGTGCCAGCAGCTCCCCATATCAGCCCCAGCATTTT.

CDR3 protein: CASSQDQGTAAFF. The DNA for the CDR3 is TGCGCCAGCAGCCAAGATCAAGGGACAGCGGCTTTCTTT. The V and J genes are TRBV4-1 and TRBJ1-1; 7 positions agree with TRBD1. The germline V gene encodes CDR1 MGHRA and CDR2 YSYEKL. There are 13 residues in the CDR3. Germline trimming cut 0 bases from V and 11 bases from J; bases unmatched to any gene: 6.

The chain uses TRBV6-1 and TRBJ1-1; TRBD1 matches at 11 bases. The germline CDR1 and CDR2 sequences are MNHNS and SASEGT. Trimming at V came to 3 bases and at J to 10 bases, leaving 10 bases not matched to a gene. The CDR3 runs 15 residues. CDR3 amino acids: CASSDPGQGGSGAFF. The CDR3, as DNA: TGTGCCAGCAGTGACCCGGGACAGGGGGGTTCGGGAGCTTTCTTT.

The CDR3 region is CASSALPTNEKLFF. The CDR3 DNA sequence: TGTGCCAGCAGTGCTCTACCAACTAATGAAAAACTGTTTTTT. The V gene is TRBV27, the J gene TRBJ1-4; D is unresolved. Germline V gene lookup returns CDR1 MNHEY and CDR2 SMNVEV (reference sequence). This CDR3 has 14 residues. V was shortened by 5 bases and J by 0 bases, with 7 bases between the two germline ends.

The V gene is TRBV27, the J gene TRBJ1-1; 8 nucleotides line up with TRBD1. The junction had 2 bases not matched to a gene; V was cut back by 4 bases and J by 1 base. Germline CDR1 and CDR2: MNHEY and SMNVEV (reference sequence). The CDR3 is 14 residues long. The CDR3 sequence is CASSSGQGNTEAFF. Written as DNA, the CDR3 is TGTGCCAGCAGTTCCGGACAGGGGAACACTGAAGCTTTCTTT.

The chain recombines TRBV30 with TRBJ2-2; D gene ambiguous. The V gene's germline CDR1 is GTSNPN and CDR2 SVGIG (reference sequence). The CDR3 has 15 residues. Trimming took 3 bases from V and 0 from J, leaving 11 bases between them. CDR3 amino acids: CAWSPPAANTGELFF. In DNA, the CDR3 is TGTGCCTGGAGCCCGCCGGCAGCGAACACCGGGGAGCTGTTTTTT.

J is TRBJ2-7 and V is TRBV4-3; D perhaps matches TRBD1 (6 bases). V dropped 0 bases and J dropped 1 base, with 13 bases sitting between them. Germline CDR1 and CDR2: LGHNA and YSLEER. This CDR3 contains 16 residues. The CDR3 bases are TGCGCCAGCAGCCAAGATAGAGGACAGCCGTCCTACGAGCAGTACTTC. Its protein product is CASSQDRGQPSYEQYF.

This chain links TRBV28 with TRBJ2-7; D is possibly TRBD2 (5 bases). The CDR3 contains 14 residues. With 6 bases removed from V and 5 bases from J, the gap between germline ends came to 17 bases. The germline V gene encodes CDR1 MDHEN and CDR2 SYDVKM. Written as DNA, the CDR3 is TGTGCCAGCAGATCGGCGGGCAGCGTGAACGAGCAGTACTTC. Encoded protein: CASRSAGSVNEQYF.